These 25 T cell receptor beta chains share one sample of origin, sequenced in a study of cytomegalovirus exposure and HLA in healthy donors. PCR amplification relied on 60 Vbeta primers (plus 13 Jbeta primers). TCRdb keeps only in-frame clones here, not all; method: immunoSEQ multiplex PCR. The data show about 190,000 clones, roughly four fifths seen once. Sequencing was performed on PBMCs. These receptors originate from a woman in her 30s in good health and CMV-seropositive.

V gene TRBV19 combines with J gene TRBJ2-2; tentatively, D is TRBD2 (5 bases). From germline, CDR1 is LNHDA and CDR2 SQIVND (reference sequence). V was cut by 3 bases and J by 4 bases, with 12 bases left in between. The CDR3 contains 15 residues. The CDR3: CASSIWRLGTGELFF. CDR3 sequence (DNA): TGTGCCAGTAGTATTTGGAGGTTGGGCACCGGGGAGCTGTTTTTT.

The J gene is TRBJ2-3, the V gene TRBV6-5, with TRBD2 matching over 7 bases. The V gene end was trimmed by 1 base and the J gene end by 0 bases; junction bases not matched to a gene: 4. CDR3 length: 16 residues. The germline V gene has CDR1 MNHEY and CDR2 SVGAGI. The CDR3 bases are TGTGCCAGCAGTTACTTTGCTAGCGGTAGCACAGATACGCAGTATTTT. This codes for CASSYFASGSTDTQYF.

The rearrangement uses TRBV5-5 and TRBJ2-1; D unclear. Trimming took off 1 base at V and 4 bases at J, with 15 bases between the two ends. Per the germline V gene, CDR1 is SGHKS and CDR2 is YYEKEE (reference sequence). This CDR3 contains 16 residues. DNA of the CDR3: TGTGCCAGCAGCTTGTCCTGGGCTATCGATTACAATGAGCAGTTCTTC. This codes for CASSLSWAIDYNEQFF. Supplemented by reference TRBV5-5 and TRBJ2-1, the full variable domain reads DAGVTQSPTHLIKTRGQQVTLRCSPISGHKSVSWYQQVLGQGPQFIFQYYEKEERGRGNFPDRFSARQFPNYSSELNVNALLLGDSALYLCASSLSWAIDYNEQFFGPGTRLTVL.

J is TRBJ2-5 and V is TRBV7-9, with TRBD1 matching 10 bases. The ends lost 4 bases at V and 5 bases at J; junction bases unmatched: 1. Germline assignment: CDR1 SEHNR and CDR2 FQNEAQ (reference sequence). The CDR3 spans 13 residues. The CDR3 sequence is CASSSGQGETQYF. The CDR3 DNA follows: TGTGCCAGCAGCTCGGGACAGGGGGAGACCCAGTACTTC.

CDR3 region: CASSPTGQETQYF. The CDR3 bases are TGTGCCAGCTCACCAACGGGCCAAGAGACCCAGTACTTC. The chain carries TRBV18 and TRBJ2-5; the D is unclear. This CDR3 has 13 residues. Germline V gene data show CDR1 as KGHSH and CDR2 as LQKENI. V gave up 2 bases and J gave up 1 base, with 5 bases separating them.

The V gene is TRBV5-4, the J gene TRBJ1-1; D is unclear. The germline V gene has CDR1 SGHNT and CDR2 YYREEE (reference sequence). V lost 0 bases and J 4 bases, leaving 13 bases between the germline ends. The CDR3 runs 15 residues. The CDR3 sequence is CASSLGAIPGTEAFF. CDR3 nucleotides: TGTGCCAGCAGCTTGGGGGCCATCCCCGGCACTGAAGCTTTCTTT.

The chain has TRBV7-9 and TRBJ1-5; 7 bases match TRBD1. In germline, CDR1 is SEHNR, CDR2 FQNEAQ (reference sequence). The CDR3 is 15 amino acids. V shed 5 bases and J 4 bases; nucleotides not matched to a gene: 8. The CDR3 reads CASSLSGGTNQPQHF. In nucleotides, the CDR3 is TGTGCCAGCAGCCTCTCAGGGGGTACAAATCAGCCCCAGCATTTT. The whole variable domain, remainder taken from reference TRBV7-9 and TRBJ1-5, is DTGVSQNPRHKITKRGQNVTFRCDPISEHNRLYWYRQTLGQGPEFLTYFQNEAQLEKSRLLSDRFSAERPKGSFSTLEIQRTEQGDSAMYLCASSLSGGTNQPQHFGDGTRLSIL.

V and J are TRBV11-2 and TRBJ2-1, with D hard to call. This CDR3 spans 17 amino acids. The germline gives CDR1 SGHAT, CDR2 FQNNGV. V lost 5 bases, J lost 0 bases, and 17 bases lay in between. In DNA, the CDR3 is TGTGCCAGCAGCCCACGCAAGAGCGCCAGCTCCTACAATGAGCAGTTCTTC. Protein sequence: CASSPRKSASSYNEQFF.

This CDR3 is CASSSRGVRYYEQYF. The CDR3 DNA follows: TGTGCCAGCAGCAGTCGCGGAGTAAGGTACTACGAGCAGTACTTC. The rearrangement links TRBV21-1 to TRBJ2-7; the table's TRBD2 call for D was not verified on the DNA. TRBV21-1 is a recognized pseudogene. CDR3 length equals 15 residues.

This clone showed up just once. This chain uses TRBV5-1 with TRBJ2-3, with D maybe TRBD1 (6 bases). V was cut by 0 bases and J by 0 bases, with 8 bases left in between. The CDR3 has 15 amino acids. The germline CDR1 and CDR2 sequences are SGHRS and YFSETQ. CDR3 sequence reads: CASSLEDSSTDTQYF. DNA of the CDR3: TGCGCCAGCAGCTTGGAGGACAGCAGCACAGATACGCAGTATTTT.

This clone has only one observation. The identical CDR3 is also encoded by other nucleotide sequences in the sample. The J gene is TRBJ2-7, the V gene TRBV6-5; TRBD1 agrees at 7 bases. V lost 5 bases, J lost 2 bases, and 6 bases stayed unmatched. Germline V gene data show CDR1 as MNHEY and CDR2 as SVGAGI. CDR3 size: 14 residues. As DNA, the CDR3 is TGTGCCAGCAGTCGACAGGGCGCAACCTACGAGCAGTACTTC. Translation gives CASSRQGATYEQYF.

The V and J genes are TRBV6-1 and TRBJ1-5, with a weak D call TRBD1 (5 bases). The CDR3 loop spans 14 amino acids. CDR1 and CDR2 from the germline V gene are MNHNS and SASEGT. V lost 7 bases and J 0 bases, leaving 10 bases between the germline ends. In DNA form, the CDR3 reads TGTGCCAGCAAGACAGTAAATAGCAATCAGCCCCAGCATTTT. This gives the protein CASKTVNSNQPQHF.

The chain couples TRBV6-1 to TRBJ1-2, with D maybe TRBD1 (6 bases). This CDR3 spans 15 amino acids. V dropped 0 bases and J dropped 7 bases, with 15 bases sitting between them. From germline, CDR1 is MNHNS and CDR2 SASEGT. The CDR3 DNA is TGTGCCAGCAGTGAAGCGCGGGGGGCGAGTGGTGGCTACACCTTC. Translated: CASSEARGASGGYTF.

This clone has just a few counts. The V and J genes are TRBV7-8 and TRBJ2-7, with 9 bases fitting TRBD1. The length of the CDR3 is 14 residues. After removal of 1 base from V and 6 bases from J, the junction contained 4 bases not matched to a gene. The germline V gene encodes CDR1 SGHVS and CDR2 FQNEAQ. As DNA, the CDR3 is TGTGCCAGCAGCTTAGGACAGGGGGGCAGCGAGCAGTACTTC. This codes for CASSLGQGGSEQYF.

The chain joins TRBV15 to TRBJ2-7; 8 bases match TRBD1. CDR1 and CDR2 (germline): LNHNV, YYDKDF (reference sequence). The V gene end was trimmed by 3 bases and the J gene end by 4 bases; junction bases not matched to a gene: 8. This CDR3 spans 15 amino acids. The chain's CDR3 is CATSSVRQGFYEQYF. CDR3 nucleotides: TGTGCCACCAGCAGCGTCCGACAGGGGTTTTACGAGCAGTACTTC.

The CDR3 is CASSLATGEEQYF. The CDR3 bases are TGCGCCAGCAGCTTGGCCACCGGGGAGGAGCAGTACTTC. The gene calls are TRBV5-1 and TRBJ2-7, with D tentatively TRBD2 (5 bases). The CDR3 runs 13 residues. Germline V gives CDR1 SGHRS, CDR2 YFSETQ. Trimming took off 0 bases at V and 7 bases at J, with 11 bases between the two ends.

This chain joins TRBV2 and TRBJ2-1, with 7 bases fitting TRBD1. From germline, CDR1 is SNHLY and CDR2 FYNNEI. With 6 bases clipped from V and 10 bases from J, the junction kept 6 bases outside the gene matches. The CDR3 runs 12 residues. CDR3 amino acids: CASRGQLLEQFF. CDR3 nucleotides: TGTGCCAGCAGGGGACAGCTCCTGGAGCAGTTCTTC.

The chain is built from TRBV2 and TRBJ1-1; no firm D call. Germline V gives CDR1 SNHLY, CDR2 FYNNEI. The CDR3 spans 11 residues. Trimming removed 5 bases from V and 7 bases from J, with 8 bases in between. The CDR3 nucleotides are TGTGCCAGCAGTTCCCTGAGTGAAGCTTTCTTT. It yields the protein CASSSLSEAFF.

V gene TRBV6-1 combines with J gene TRBJ2-7, with D maybe TRBD1 (6 bases). This CDR3 region has 13 residues. The germline V and J ends were trimmed by 5 bases and 4 bases, with 12 bases remaining between them. Germline CDR1 reads MNHNS; CDR2 reads SASEGT. This CDR3 reads CASSRQAGYEQYF. DNA for the CDR3: TGTGCCAGCAGTAGACAGGCGGGTTACGAGCAGTACTTC.

V gene TRBV13 combines with J gene TRBJ1-3; D uncertain. This CDR3 region has 12 residues. V was trimmed by 8 bases and J by 8 bases, leaving 13 bases between them. Looked up from germline, CDR1 is PRHDT and CDR2 is FYEKMQ (reference sequence). DNA for the CDR3: TGTGCCAGCGGCCTCCCCGGAGACACCATATATTTT. It is translated as CASGLPGDTIYF.

The rearrangement links TRBV27 to TRBJ2-2, with 8 bases fitting TRBD1. V shed 1 base, J shed 4 bases, and the junction held 5 bases outside the gene matches. The CDR3 contains 16 residues. The germline CDR1 and CDR2 sequences are MNHEY and SMNVEV (reference sequence). The CDR3 bases are TGTGCCAGCAGTTTATATCAGGGGGCGGGCACCGGGGAGCTGTTTTTT. It codes for CASSLYQGAGTGELFF.

This clone was seen a handful of times. The chain combines TRBV9 with TRBJ1-1; no clear D gene. The CDR3 contains 14 residues. With 0 bases removed from V and 5 bases from J, the gap between germline ends came to 11 bases. From germline, CDR1 is SGDLS and CDR2 YYNGEE. In nucleotides, the CDR3 is TGTGCCAGCAGCGTAGGTCCGGCCGGGACTGAAGCTTTCTTT. Translation gives CASSVGPAGTEAFF.

The CDR3: CASSMDRGHEQYF. Written as DNA, the CDR3 is TGTGCCAGCAGCATGGACAGGGGTCACGAGCAGTACTTC. The chain has TRBV7-9 and TRBJ2-7; 9 positions agree with TRBD1. The V segment lost 5 bases and the J segment 5 bases; nucleotides outside the gene matches: 4. The V gene's germline CDR1 is SEHNR and CDR2 FQNEAQ (reference sequence). This CDR3 is built from 13 residues.

The chain links TRBV19 to TRBJ1-2; tentative D call: TRBD1 (5 bases). From germline, CDR1 is LNHDA and CDR2 SQIVND (reference sequence). CDR3 length equals 12 residues. V was clipped by 7 bases and J by 4 bases, with 10 bases between them. The CDR3 protein is CASTDSPYGYTF. CDR3 coding DNA: TGTGCCAGTACCGACAGCCCCTATGGCTACACCTTC.

This clone has just a few counts. The chain is built from TRBV28 and TRBJ1-1; 9 nucleotides agree with TRBD1. This CDR3 has 16 residues. Unmatched junction bases numbered 10, after V lost 3 bases and J lost 5 bases. Germline CDR1 reads MDHEN; CDR2 reads SYDVKM. In DNA, the CDR3 is TGTGCCAGCAGTTTGTATCTACAGGGGGCTCGTACTGAAGCTTTCTTT. Its translation: CASSLYLQGARTEAFF.